This T cell receptor beta chain was retrieved from a study of Ad26.COV2.S vaccination and SARS-CoV-2 variants. Whole-study results and caveats: Marked by substantial breadth, spike-specific CD8+ and CD4+ T cell responses were reportedly seen after vaccination.

CDR1 is MNHEY and CDR2 is SVGAGI in the germline V gene. J gave up 4 bases and V 6 bases, and 2 bases lay outside the gene matches. The CDR3 runs to 12 residues. Of note for this clone: Its antigen remains unidentified.

Clones were read by immunoSEQ multiplex PCR, and TCRdb kept only the in-frame ones, dropping some. Counted here are about 350,000 clones, around 90% occurring once; the ten biggest clones make up around 4.2%. The gene calls are TRBV6-5 and TRBJ1-2, with 7 bases aligning to TRBD1. The specimen was peripheral blood, collected after recovery from COVID-19. This clonotype was obtained from a human donor who had recovered from COVID-19. For the CDR3, the DNA is TGTGCCAGCAGGGGACAGTTCTATGGCTACACCTTC. Its protein product is CASRGQFYGYTF.